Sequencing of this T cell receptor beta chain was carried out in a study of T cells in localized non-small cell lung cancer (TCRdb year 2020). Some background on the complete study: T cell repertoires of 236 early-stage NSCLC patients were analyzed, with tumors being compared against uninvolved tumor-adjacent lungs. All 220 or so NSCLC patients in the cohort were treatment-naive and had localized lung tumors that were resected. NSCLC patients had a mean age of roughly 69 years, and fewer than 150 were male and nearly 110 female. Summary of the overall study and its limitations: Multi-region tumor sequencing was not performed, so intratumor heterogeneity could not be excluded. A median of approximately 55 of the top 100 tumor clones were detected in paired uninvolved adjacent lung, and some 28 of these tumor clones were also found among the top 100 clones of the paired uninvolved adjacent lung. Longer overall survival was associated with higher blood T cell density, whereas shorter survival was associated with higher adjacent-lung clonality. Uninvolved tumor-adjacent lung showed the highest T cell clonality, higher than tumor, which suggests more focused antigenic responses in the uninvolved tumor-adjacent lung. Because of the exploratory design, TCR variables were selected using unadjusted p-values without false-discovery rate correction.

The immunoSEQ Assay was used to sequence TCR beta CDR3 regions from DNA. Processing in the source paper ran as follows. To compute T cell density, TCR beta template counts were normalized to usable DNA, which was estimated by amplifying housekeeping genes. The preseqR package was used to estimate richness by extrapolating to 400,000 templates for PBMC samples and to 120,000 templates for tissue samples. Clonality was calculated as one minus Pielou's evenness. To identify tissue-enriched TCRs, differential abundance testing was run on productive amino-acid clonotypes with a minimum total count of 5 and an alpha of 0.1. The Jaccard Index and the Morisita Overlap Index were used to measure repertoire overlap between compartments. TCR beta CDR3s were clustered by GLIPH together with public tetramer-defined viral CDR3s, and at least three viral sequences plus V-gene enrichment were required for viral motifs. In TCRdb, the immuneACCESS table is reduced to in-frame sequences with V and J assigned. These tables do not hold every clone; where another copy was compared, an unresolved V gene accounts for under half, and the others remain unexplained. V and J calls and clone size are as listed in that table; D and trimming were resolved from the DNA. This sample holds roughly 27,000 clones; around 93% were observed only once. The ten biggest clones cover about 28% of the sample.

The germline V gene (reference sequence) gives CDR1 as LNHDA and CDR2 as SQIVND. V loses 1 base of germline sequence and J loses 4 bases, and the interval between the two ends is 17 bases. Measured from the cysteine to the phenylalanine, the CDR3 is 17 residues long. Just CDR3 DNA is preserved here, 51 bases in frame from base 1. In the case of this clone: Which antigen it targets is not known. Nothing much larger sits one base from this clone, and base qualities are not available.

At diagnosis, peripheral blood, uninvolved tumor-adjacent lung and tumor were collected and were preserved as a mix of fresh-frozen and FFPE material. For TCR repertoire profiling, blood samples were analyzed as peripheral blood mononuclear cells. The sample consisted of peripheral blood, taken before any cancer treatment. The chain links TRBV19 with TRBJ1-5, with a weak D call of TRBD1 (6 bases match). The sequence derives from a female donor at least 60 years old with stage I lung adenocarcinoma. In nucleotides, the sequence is TGTGCCAGTAGTATAGGCCCCTCCACAGGGCCGAATCAGCCCCAGCATTTT. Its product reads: CASSIGPSTGPNQPQHF.